This T cell receptor (beta chain) was obtained from a study of shared clonotypes between healthy human individuals. Study-level findings and limits: The sole specimen, blood, was sampled, and tissue repertoires likely differ.

TCRdb keeps only in-frame clones here, not all; method: immunoSEQ multiplex PCR. Of some 380,000 clones listed, about 96% are singletons. To note about this clone: Antigen: not known. This CDR3 is also generated by other DNA sequences in the sample.

Sample: memory CD8+ T cells sorted from blood. As for subset: CD45RO+ cells pooled with CCR7-negative TemRA cells. The sequence derives from a man aged 25 to 45 in good health.

The CDR3: CASSPSGNEQFF. The CDR3, as DNA: TGCGCCAGCAGCCCGTCTGGCAATGAGCAGTTCTTC. The rearrangement links TRBV5-1 to TRBJ2-1; no clear D. The V end lost 4 bases, the J end lost 6 bases, and 8 bases lay between the germline ends. The CDR3 has 12 amino acids. In germline, CDR1 is SGHRS, CDR2 YFSETQ.